Listed below are T cell receptor beta chains from one sample, sequenced in a study of T cells in Graves' hyperthyroidism and ophthalmopathy. TCRdb recomputed calls from the multiplex PCR reads with MiXCR, one row per CDR3 protein. Among approximately 300,000 distinct CDR3 sequences listed, about 17% were seen once. The sequenced sample was blood. The source of these receptors is a woman aged 55-70 years with Graves' ophthalmopathy. Both conserved end residues are part of each CDR3. D genes are given only for firm matches. Clone size appears in some rows only: once, few, many, or a class for an expanded clone.

cdr3_aa,cdr3_nt,clone_size,v_call,j_call,d_call
CASSFPGTDDYGYTF,TGTGCCAGCAGTTTCCCCGGGACGGATGACTATGGCTACACCTTC,many,TRBV12-3/TRBV12-4,TRBJ1-2,NA
CASSQELNLEQFF,TGCGCCAGCAGCCAAGAACTGAACCTCGAGCAGTTCTTC,few,TRBV4-3,TRBJ2-1,NA
CSARDLGQGAWHTGELFF,TGCAGTGCTAGAGATCTTGGACAGGGGGCTTGGCACACCGGGGAGCTGTTTTTT,NA,TRBV20-1,TRBJ2-2,TRBD1
CASSPRSGGATDTQYF,TGTGCCAGCAGTCCTAGAAGCGGGGGGGCCACAGATACGCAGTATTTT,many,TRBV11-1,TRBJ2-3,TRBD2
CASSFIMGVGQFF,TGTGCCAGCAGCTTTATTATGGGGGTAGGGCAGTTCTTC,many,TRBV7-8,TRBJ2-1,NA
CASSYNLAGGHADTQYF,TGTGCCAGCAGTTACAACCTAGCGGGAGGGCATGCAGATACGCAGTATTTT,many,TRBV6-2/TRBV6-3,TRBJ2-3,TRBD2
CASIGVTANTEAFF,TGTGCCAGCATAGGTGTGACAGCGAACACTGAAGCTTTCTTT,NA,TRBV2,TRBJ1-1,NA
CASSSGGRTEQFF,TGTGCCAGCAGCTCAGGGGGAAGGACTGAGCAGTTCTTC,many,TRBV7-9,TRBJ2-1,TRBD1
CSAGGLAESSYNEQFF,TGCAGTGCGGGCGGTCTAGCGGAGAGCTCCTACAATGAGCAGTTCTTC,NA,TRBV20-1,TRBJ2-1,TRBD2
CASSHWTSGSPETQYF,TGCGCCAGCAGCCACTGGACTAGCGGTTCTCCAGAGACCCAGTACTTC,many,TRBV4-1,TRBJ2-5,TRBD2
CASSRQGGSEKLFF,TGTGCCAGCAGCCGACAGGGGGGCAGTGAAAAACTGTTTTTT,many,TRBV14,TRBJ1-4,TRBD1